The rows below give T cell receptor beta chains drawn from one sample of a study of regulatory T cells in long-lasting Graves disease. TCRdb itself ran the multiplex PCR reads through MiXCR, one entry per CDR3 protein. The sample records about 370,000 distinct CDR3 sequences, roughly 15% being singletons. The specimen comprised peripheral blood mononuclear cells (PBMCs), sampled at new diagnosis, from a patient treated with antithyroid drugs. All receptors derive from a female donor with Graves disease. Both conserved end residues are part of each CDR3. A D gene is named only where the DNA matches it firmly. Expanded clones get a size class; other rows say once, few or many, or leave the size out.

clone_size: many
j_call: TRBJ2-2
v_call: TRBV4-2
d_call: TRBD1
cdr3_nt: TGTGCCAGCAGCCGAATAGACAGGGGATCGGGCACCGGGGAGCTGTTTTTT
cdr3_aa: CASSRIDRGSGTGELFF

clone_size: many
j_call: TRBJ2-3
v_call: TRBV9
d_call: -
cdr3_nt: TGTGCCAGCAGCGTAGCCCCAAGGGCGGCAGATACGCAGTATTTT
cdr3_aa: CASSVAPRAADTQYF

clone_size: many
j_call: TRBJ2-5
v_call: TRBV7-9
d_call: -
cdr3_nt: TGTGCCAGCAGCGTTAGCGGAGGAGGAGAGACCCAGTACTTC
cdr3_aa: CASSVSGGGETQYF

clone_size: many
j_call: TRBJ2-2
v_call: TRBV2
d_call: -
cdr3_nt: TGTGCCAGCAGCTTAGTCAACACCGGGGAGCTGTTTTTT
cdr3_aa: CASSLVNTGELFF

clone_size: many
j_call: TRBJ1-1
v_call: TRBV5-1
d_call: -
cdr3_nt: TGCGCCAGCAGCAGCCTACAGGTGAACACTGAAGCTTTCTTT
cdr3_aa: CASSSLQVNTEAFF

clone_size: -
j_call: TRBJ2-3
v_call: TRBV19
d_call: -
cdr3_nt: TGTGCCAGTAGTTTCTCGGCTTCCCAGAGCACAGATACGCAGTATTTT
cdr3_aa: CASSFSASQSTDTQYF

clone_size: -
j_call: TRBJ2-7
v_call: TRBV7-2
d_call: -
cdr3_nt: TGTGCCAGCAGATCCTCCTGGGATTACGAGCAGTACTTC
cdr3_aa: CASRSSWDYEQYF

clone_size: -
j_call: TRBJ1-6
v_call: TRBV30
d_call: -
cdr3_nt: TGTGCCTGGAGGTATTATAATTCACCCCTCCACTTT
cdr3_aa: CAWRYYNSPLHF

clone_size: -
j_call: TRBJ1-2
v_call: TRBV12-3/TRBV12-4
d_call: -
cdr3_nt: TGTGCCAGCAGTTCCGGGACGTATTTCTATGACTACACCTTC
cdr3_aa: CASSSGTYFYDYTF

clone_size: -
j_call: TRBJ2-5
v_call: TRBV3-1
d_call: TRBD2
cdr3_nt: TGTGCCAGCAGCCAAGGGACTAGCAGGCTGGAGACCCAGTACTTC
cdr3_aa: CASSQGTSRLETQYF

clone_size: many
j_call: TRBJ1-1
v_call: TRBV3-1
d_call: TRBD1
cdr3_nt: TGTGCCAGCAGCACGCAGGGGGCAAACACTGAAGCTTTCTTT
cdr3_aa: CASSTQGANTEAFF

clone_size: many
j_call: TRBJ1-2
v_call: TRBV11-2
d_call: -
cdr3_nt: TGTGCCAGCATCCCCCTGGGCGGTAACTATGGCTACACCTTC
cdr3_aa: CASIPLGGNYGYTF

clone_size: many
j_call: TRBJ2-1
v_call: TRBV7-9
d_call: -
cdr3_nt: TGTGCCAGCAGCTTAGCCCCCGGTCGAGGCGCGGAGCAGTTCTTC
cdr3_aa: CASSLAPGRGAEQFF

clone_size: -
j_call: TRBJ1-2
v_call: TRBV7-9
d_call: -
cdr3_nt: TGTGCCAGCACCGAGGCGGGTAACTATGGCTACACCTTC
cdr3_aa: CASTEAGNYGYTF

clone_size: many
j_call: TRBJ2-2
v_call: TRBV12-3/TRBV12-4
d_call: -
cdr3_nt: TGTGCCAGCAGTTTAAGGGGGTTGAACACCGGGGAGCTGTTTTTT
cdr3_aa: CASSLRGLNTGELFF

clone_size: many
j_call: TRBJ2-7
v_call: TRBV7-2
d_call: -
cdr3_nt: TGTGCCAGCAGCGCTTTAGGACTCTTGAAGGGCTACTACGAGCAGTACTTC
cdr3_aa: CASSALGLLKGYYEQYF

clone_size: many
j_call: TRBJ1-4
v_call: TRBV30
d_call: -
cdr3_nt: TGTGCCTGGAGTGTATCGGGCAGGGCGACTGAAAAACTGTTTTTT
cdr3_aa: CAWSVSGRATEKLFF

clone_size: -
j_call: TRBJ2-7
v_call: TRBV3-1
d_call: -
cdr3_nt: TGTGCCAGCAGCCAAGGACTAGTAACCCACGAGCAGTACTTC
cdr3_aa: CASSQGLVTHEQYF

clone_size: few
j_call: TRBJ1-5
v_call: TRBV6-2/TRBV6-3
d_call: -
cdr3_nt: TGTGCCAGCAGTGGGGCGGCCAATCAGCCCCAGCATTTT
cdr3_aa: CASSGAANQPQHF

clone_size: many
j_call: TRBJ2-1
v_call: TRBV6-5
d_call: TRBD2
cdr3_nt: TGTGCCAGCAGTTACGATCTCAGTGGCGGGAGGCCCTACAATGAGCAGTTCTTC
cdr3_aa: CASSYDLSGGRPYNEQFF

clone_size: many
j_call: TRBJ1-2
v_call: TRBV7-9
d_call: -
cdr3_nt: TGTGCCAGCAGGGACAGCAACTATGGCTACACCTTC
cdr3_aa: CASRDSNYGYTF

clone_size: many
j_call: TRBJ2-5
v_call: TRBV20-1
d_call: TRBD1
cdr3_nt: TGCAGCCTCAGGGGGGACAGGGGTACGGAGACCCAGTACTTC
cdr3_aa: CSLRGDRGTETQYF